The T cell receptor (beta chain) described here comes from a study of T-cell reconstitution after alpha-beta-depleted transplantation in children. Unique molecular identifiers tagged the TCRbeta library. Each CDR3 protein is one row after TCRdb ran MiXCR on the PCR reads. The table has roughly 500,000 distinct CDR3 sequences, approximately 13% seen once. Germline CDR1 and CDR2: SGHRS and YFSETQ. The V gene end was trimmed by 0 bases and the J gene end by 3 bases; junction bases not matched to a gene: 5. The CDR3 has 16 residues. The sequence came from a human donor who donated a stem cell graft to a child with combined immunodeficiency. The V and J genes are TRBV5-1 and TRBJ1-4; 7 bases map to TRBD1. The sequenced sample was PBMCs from the stem cell graft donor, obtained from the stem cell graft. The CDR3 protein is CASSLGQGPSNEKLFF. The CDR3 nucleotides read TGCGCCAGCAGCTTGGGACAGGGACCATCTAATGAAAAACTGTTTTTT.